This record covers a single T cell receptor (beta chain). Per the authors' pipeline: Amplification from reference gene primers served as the basis for estimated nucleated cell counts. Libraries were prepared by immunoSEQ multiplex PCR; TCRdb keeps only in-frame clonotypes and omits some of them. The V and J calls and clone size are taken from that table; D and trimming were inferred from the DNA. The sample has 50,000 or so clones; 85% to 90% are singletons. Germline V lookup: CDR1 MDHEN, CDR2 SYDVKM. Unmatched junction bases numbered 15, after V lost 5 bases and J lost 5 bases. This CDR3 has 17 residues. This sample was taken from a study of blood T cell repertoires in COVID-19.

The V call is TRBV28, the J call TRBJ1-5, with 7 bases fitting TRBD1. The source material was peripheral blood. The clonotype originates from an elderly man with acute or convalescent COVID-19. As DNA, the CDR3 is TGTGCCAGCAGTCCCCGGAGGGGGCCACCCTCTCATCAGCCCCAGCATTTT. This translates into CASSPRRGPPSHQPQHF.